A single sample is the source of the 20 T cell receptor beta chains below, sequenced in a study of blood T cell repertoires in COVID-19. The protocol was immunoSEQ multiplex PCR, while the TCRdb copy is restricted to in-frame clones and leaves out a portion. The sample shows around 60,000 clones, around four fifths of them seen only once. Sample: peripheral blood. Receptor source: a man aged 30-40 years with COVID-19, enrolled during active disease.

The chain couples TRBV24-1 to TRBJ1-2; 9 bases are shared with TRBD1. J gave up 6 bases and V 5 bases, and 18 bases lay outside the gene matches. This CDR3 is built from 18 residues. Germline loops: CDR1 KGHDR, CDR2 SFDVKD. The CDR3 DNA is TGTGCCACCAGTGTCCCCTCACACCAGGACAGGGGATTGCATGGCTACACCTTC. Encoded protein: CATSVPSHQDRGLHGYTF.

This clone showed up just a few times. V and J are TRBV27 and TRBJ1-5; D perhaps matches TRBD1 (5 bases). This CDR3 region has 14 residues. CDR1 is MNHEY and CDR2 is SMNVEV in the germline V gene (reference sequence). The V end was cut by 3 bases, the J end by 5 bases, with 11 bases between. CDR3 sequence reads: CASSFGGGDQPQHF. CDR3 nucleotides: TGTGCCAGCAGTTTTGGGGGAGGGGATCAGCCCCAGCATTTT.

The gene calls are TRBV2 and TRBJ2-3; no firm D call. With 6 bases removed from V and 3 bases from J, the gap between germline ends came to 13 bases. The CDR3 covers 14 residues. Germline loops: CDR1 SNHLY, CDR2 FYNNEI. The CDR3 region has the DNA TGTGCCAGCAGCGACACTGTGGTTACAGATACGCAGTATTTT. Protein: CASSDTVVTDTQYF.

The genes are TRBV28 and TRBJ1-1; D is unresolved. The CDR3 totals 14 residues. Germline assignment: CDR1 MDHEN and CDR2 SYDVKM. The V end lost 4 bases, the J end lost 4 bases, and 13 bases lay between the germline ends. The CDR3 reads CASSYPDAGTEAFF. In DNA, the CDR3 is TGTGCCAGCAGTTACCCGGACGCGGGCACTGAAGCTTTCTTT.

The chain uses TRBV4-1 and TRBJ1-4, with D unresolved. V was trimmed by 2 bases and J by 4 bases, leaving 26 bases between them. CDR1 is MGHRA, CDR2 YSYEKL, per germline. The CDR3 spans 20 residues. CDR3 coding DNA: TGCGCCAGCAGCCAAAACGTCGCGAGTGGATGGAGTTCTTATAATGAAAAACTGTTTTTT. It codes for CASSQNVASGWSSYNEKLFF.

CDR3 in DNA: TGCGCCAGCAGCTTGGACAGATATGGTTACGAGCAGTACTTC. Its translation: CASSLDRYGYEQYF. V and J are TRBV5-1 and TRBJ2-7; no reliable D call. V was pared by 0 bases and J by 4 bases, with 11 bases between. The germline V gene encodes CDR1 SGHRS and CDR2 YFSETQ. The CDR3 runs to 14 residues.

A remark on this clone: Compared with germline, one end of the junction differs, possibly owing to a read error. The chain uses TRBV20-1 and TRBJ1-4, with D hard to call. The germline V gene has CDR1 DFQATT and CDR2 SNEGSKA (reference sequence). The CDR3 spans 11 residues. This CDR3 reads CSATPKEKLFF. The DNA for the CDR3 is TGCAGTGCTACCCCTAAAGAAAAACTGTTTTTT.

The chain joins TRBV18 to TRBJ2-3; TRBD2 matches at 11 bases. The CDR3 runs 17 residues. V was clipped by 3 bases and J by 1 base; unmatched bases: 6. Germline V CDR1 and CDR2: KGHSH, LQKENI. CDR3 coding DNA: TGTGCCAGCTCACCCGTAGCGGGAGGGCCCCGCACAGATACGCAGTATTTT. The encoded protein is CASSPVAGGPRTDTQYF.

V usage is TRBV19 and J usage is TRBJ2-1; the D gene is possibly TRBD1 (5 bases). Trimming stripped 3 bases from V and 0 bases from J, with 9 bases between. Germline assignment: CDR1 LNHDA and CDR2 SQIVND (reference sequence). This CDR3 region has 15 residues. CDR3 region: CASSIQTGSYNEQFF. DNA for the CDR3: TGTGCCAGTAGTATTCAAACAGGCTCCTACAATGAGCAGTTCTTC.

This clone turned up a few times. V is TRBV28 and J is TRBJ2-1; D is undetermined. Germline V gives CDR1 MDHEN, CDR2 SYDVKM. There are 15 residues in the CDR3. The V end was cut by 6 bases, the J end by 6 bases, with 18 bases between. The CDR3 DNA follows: TGTGCCAGCAGAGTGCGTCTAGACCCCATCAATGAGCAGTTCTTC. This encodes CASRVRLDPINEQFF. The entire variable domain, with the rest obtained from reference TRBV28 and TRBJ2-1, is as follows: DVKVTQSSRYLVKRTGEKVFLECVQDMDHENMFWYRQDPGLGLRLIYFSYDVKMKEKGDIPEGYSVSREKKERFSLILESASTNQTSMYLCASRVRLDPINEQFFGPGTRLTVL.

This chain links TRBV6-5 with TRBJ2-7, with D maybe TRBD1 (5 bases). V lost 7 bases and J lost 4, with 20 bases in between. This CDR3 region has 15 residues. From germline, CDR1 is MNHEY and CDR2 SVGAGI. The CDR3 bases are TGTGCCAGCAAAAAGAAACTCGACAGCCTTTACGAGCAGTACTTC. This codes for CASKKKLDSLYEQYF.

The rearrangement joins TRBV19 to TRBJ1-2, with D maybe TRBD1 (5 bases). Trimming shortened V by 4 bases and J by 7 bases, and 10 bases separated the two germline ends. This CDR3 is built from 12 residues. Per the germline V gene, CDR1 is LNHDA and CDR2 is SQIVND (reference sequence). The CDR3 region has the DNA TGTGCCAGTAGTAATTGGCAGGGTGGCTACACCTTC. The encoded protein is CASSNWQGGYTF. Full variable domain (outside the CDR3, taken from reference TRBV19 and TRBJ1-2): DGGITQSPKYLFRKEGQNVTLSCEQNLNHDAMYWYRQDPGQGLRLIYYSQIVNDFQKGDIAEGYSVSREKKESFPLTVTSAQKNPTAFYLCASSNWQGGYTFGSGTRLTVV.

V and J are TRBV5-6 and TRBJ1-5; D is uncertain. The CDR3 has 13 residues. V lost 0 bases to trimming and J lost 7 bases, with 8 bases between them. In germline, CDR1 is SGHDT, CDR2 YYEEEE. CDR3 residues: CASSLGAHQPQHF. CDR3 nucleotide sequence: TGTGCCAGCAGCTTGGGGGCACACCAGCCCCAGCATTTT.

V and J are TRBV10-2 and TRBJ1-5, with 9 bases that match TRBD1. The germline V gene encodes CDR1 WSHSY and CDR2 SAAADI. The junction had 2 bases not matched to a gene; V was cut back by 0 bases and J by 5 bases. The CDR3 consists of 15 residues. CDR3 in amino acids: CASSESRTGDQPQHF. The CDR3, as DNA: TGCGCCAGCAGTGAGTCCAGGACAGGGGATCAGCCCCAGCATTTT.

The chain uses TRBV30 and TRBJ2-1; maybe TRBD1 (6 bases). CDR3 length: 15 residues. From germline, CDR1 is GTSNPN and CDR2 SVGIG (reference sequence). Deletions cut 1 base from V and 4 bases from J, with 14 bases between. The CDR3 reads CAWSGSGTFYNEQFF. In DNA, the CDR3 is TGTGCCTGGAGTGGATCCGGGACATTTTACAATGAGCAGTTCTTC.

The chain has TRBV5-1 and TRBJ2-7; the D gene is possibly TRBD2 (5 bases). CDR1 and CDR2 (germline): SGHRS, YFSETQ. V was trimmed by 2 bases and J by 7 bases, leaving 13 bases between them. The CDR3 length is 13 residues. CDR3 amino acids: CASSFGLSPEQYF. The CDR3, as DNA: TGCGCCAGCAGCTTCGGACTGAGTCCTGAGCAGTACTTC.

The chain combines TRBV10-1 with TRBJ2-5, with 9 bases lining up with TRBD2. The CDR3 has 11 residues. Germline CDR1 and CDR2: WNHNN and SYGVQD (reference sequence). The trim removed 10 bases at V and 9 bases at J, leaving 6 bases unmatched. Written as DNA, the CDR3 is TGCGCCACCAAGACTAGCGGCCCCCAGTACTTC. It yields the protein CATKTSGPQYF.

The CDR3, as DNA: TGTGCCAGCAGCTTATTGACTAGAGACGGCGTTGAGACCCAGTACTTC. Encoded protein: CASSLLTRDGVETQYF. The chain joins TRBV11-3 to TRBJ2-5; perhaps TRBD2 as D (6 bases). V lost 2 bases and J lost 5, with 18 bases in between. This CDR3 contains 16 residues. Germline lookup yields CDR1 SGHNT and CDR2 YENEEA.

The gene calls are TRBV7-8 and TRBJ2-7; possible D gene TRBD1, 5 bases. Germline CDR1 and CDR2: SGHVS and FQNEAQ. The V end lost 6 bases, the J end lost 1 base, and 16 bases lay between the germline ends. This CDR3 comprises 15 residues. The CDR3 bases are TGTGCCAGCAGATTACACCAGGGTCCTTCCTACGAGCAGTACTTC. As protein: CASRLHQGPSYEQYF.

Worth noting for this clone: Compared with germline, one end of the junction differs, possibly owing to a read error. In DNA form, the CDR3 reads TGTGCCTGGAGTGTAGAAGAGGCCCAGTACTTC. This encodes CAWSVEEAQYF. The J gene is TRBJ2-5, the V gene TRBV30; D gene unclear. The CDR3 has 11 residues. Germline values: CDR1 GTSNPN, CDR2 SVGIG (reference sequence).